This T cell receptor (beta chain) was sequenced for a study of graft-versus-host responses after intestinal transplantation (TCRdb year 2021). In the study overall: The transplants that recipients received were multivisceral, liver-intestinal, or isolated intestinal. Donor T cell macrochimerism was defined as a peak of at least 4% donor T cells among recipient peripheral blood mononuclear cells. Every recipient was given anti-thymocyte globulin induction, then maintenance tacrolimus and steroids for roughly 3 years. After intestinal transplantation, graft-versus-host and host-versus-graft alloreactive T cell clones in the graft, circulation and bone marrow were tracked using bulk TCR-beta CDR3 sequencing. Of the 20 to 25 intestinal transplant recipients enrolled in the cohort, one of whom was a retransplant, a few patients without pretransplant specimens were excluded. Alloreactive clones were identified by sequencing pre-transplant mixed lymphocyte reaction products and comparing them with unstimulated pre-transplant donor and recipient T cells. Rather than being sequenced by the commercial service, samples from a few later patients were sequenced in-house on an Illumina MiSeq and processed with MiXCR.

The time point label of this sample denotes: cells obtained before transplantation from donor or recipient. CD3+CD4+ and CD3+CD8+ populations were FACS-sorted from unstimulated pre-transplant donor and recipient cells taken from spleen or lymph nodes. The full study reports these points: The conclusions were limited by the relatively low number and heterogeneity of the intestinal transplant patients. Early after transplant, peak levels of circulating GvH clones were associated with declines in HvG clones. GvH clones turned up in recipient bone marrow, with some appearing earlier in ileal mucosa or blood, a pattern consistent with an intestinal mucosal origin. Patients with donor T cell macrochimerism had high GvH to HvG T cell clonal ratios in their allografts.

There are a few counts of this clone. What antigen it recognizes has not been identified. No clone much larger than this one lies a single base away; base qualities are absent. The germline V gene supplies CDR1 SGHRS and CDR2 YFSETQ. From cysteine to phenylalanine, the CDR3 is 14 amino acids long. Only the CDR3 portion is preserved as DNA: 42 bases, with reading frame beginning at the first base. From V the trimming removes 7 bases and from J it removes 1 base, while the gene matches leave 7 bases of the junction unaccounted for. Preparation of the library involved the immunoSEQ multiplex PCR assay. For most patients, genomic DNA was isolated with the Qiagen DNeasy Blood and Tissue Kit and sent frozen to Adaptive Biotechnologies for TCR sequencing. Adaptive Biotechnologies carried out high-throughput TCR-beta CDR3 sequencing of genomic DNA for most patients. Under the source paper's analysis protocol: Adaptive's ImmunoSEQ software was the source of the TCR sequencing data for about 17 patients, while a few other patients were processed with MiXCR and VDJtools. CD4 versus CD8 sorting errors were corrected by removing sequences found in both subsets at a frequency ratio below 5:1. CDR3 nucleotide sequences shared between donor and recipient were removed because their origin could not be assigned. At least 2-fold expansion over unstimulated cells and a minimum CFSE-low frequency of 0.002% (template counts) or 0.001% (read counts) were required for clones to be classified as alloreactive. Clones detected in sequenced pre-transplant spleen, lymph node, or MLR CFSE-low populations of the donor or recipient were defined as mappable. Cumulative frequency of alloreactive clones was calculated as a percentage of all sequences weighted by copy number. TCRdb mirrors the immuneACCESS table, restricted to in-frame sequences. Some clones are absent from its copies; in checked studies, under half trace to an unresolved V gene, and the reason for the others is unknown. That table gives V, J and clone size, and the DNA gave D and trimming. The sample data list about 99,000 clones, and about 90% of these were observed just once. The ten largest clones represent 0.7% to 0.9% of the sample.

This chain is built from TRBV5-1 and TRBJ1-2; 7 middle bases align to TRBD1. This TCR came from a human donor who received an intestinal transplant. The sample was unstimulated CD4+ T cells sorted from spleen or lymph node cells, taken before intestinal transplant. The DNA reads TGCGCCAGCCGCGCCGGGACAGTTAACTATGGCTACACCTTC. Its protein reads: CASRAGTVNYGYTF.